Detailed here is one T cell receptor (beta chain). These data are taken from a study of blood T cell repertoires in COVID-19. Turning to the study itself: Sites in the United States, Italy and Spain provided acute and convalescent COVID-19 samples. The analysed material was cDNA or gDNA that came from T cells, B-cell-depleted T cells, or PBMCs.

Seattle's enrolled individuals joined amid active infection and were then monitored longitudinally. The CDR3 spans 16 residues. Unmatched junction bases numbered 13, after V lost 5 bases and J lost 4 bases. Germline V gives CDR1 SGHRS, CDR2 YFSETQ. Assay: immunoSEQ multiplex PCR; the TCRdb copy retains only in-frame clones and omits some. The top ten clones hold around 8% of a sample with 150,000 to 180,000 clones, roughly 85% of them seen once. This receptor was obtained from a woman aged 55-70 years with COVID-19, enrolled during active disease. Source material: peripheral blood. V is TRBV5-1 and J is TRBJ2-5; TRBD2 agrees at 8 bases. CDR3 sequence (DNA): TGCGCCAGCAGTGAAGCCCCAGCGGGAGTGGGAGAGACCCAGTACTTC. Its translation: CASSEAPAGVGETQYF.